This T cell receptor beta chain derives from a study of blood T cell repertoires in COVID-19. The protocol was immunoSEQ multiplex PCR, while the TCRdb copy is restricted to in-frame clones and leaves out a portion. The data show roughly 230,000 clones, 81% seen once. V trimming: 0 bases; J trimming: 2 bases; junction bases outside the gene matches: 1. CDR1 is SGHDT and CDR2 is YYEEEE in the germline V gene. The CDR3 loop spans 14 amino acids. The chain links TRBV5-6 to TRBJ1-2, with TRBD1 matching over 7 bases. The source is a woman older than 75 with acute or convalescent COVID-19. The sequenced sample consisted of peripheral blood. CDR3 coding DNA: TGTGCCAGCAGCTTGGGACAGGGAAACTATGGCTACACCTTC. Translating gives CASSLGQGNYGYTF.